This T cell receptor beta chain was obtained from a study of neurological immune-mediated disorders. TCRdb passed the 5' RACE reads through MiXCR, listing each CDR3 protein once. The sample lists fewer than 75,000 distinct CDR3 sequences, 4.5% to 5.5% occurring once. The germline CDR1 and CDR2 sequences are MNHEY and SVGAGI. The CDR3 sequence is 17 residues long. The V end lost 4 bases, the J end lost 4 bases, and 22 bases lay between the germline ends. This receptor was identified in a man aged 25-45 years with multiple sclerosis. The V call is TRBV6-5, the J call TRBJ1-1; TRBD1 might be the D (5 bases). The sequencing sample was made of PBMCs. Written as DNA, the CDR3 is TGTGCCAGCAGTTCTGCCCTCTTTGGAGGGAGGGGCACTGAAGCTTTCTTT. This codes for CASSSALFGGRGTEAFF.